The present entry profiles one T cell receptor (beta chain) with its context. This sample was included in a study of cytomegalovirus exposure and HLA in healthy donors. At the level of the study: Out of about 360 genotyped donors, about 80% belonged to the Caucasian-associated ancestry cluster.

The PCR employed 60 Vbeta primers together with 13 Jbeta primers. Profiling relied on immunoSEQ multiplex PCR, and the TCRdb table lists in-frame clones only, not all of them. Its clone listing holds more than 110,000 clones. Germline V lookup: CDR1 SGHTA, CDR2 FQGTGA. This CDR3 spans 15 amino acids. V was shortened by 4 bases and J by 8 bases, with 17 bases between the two germline ends. The chain uses TRBV7-3 and TRBJ1-4; D perhaps matches TRBD1 (6 bases). Sequencing used PBMCs. The TCR was taken from a man aged 35 to 55 in good health and CMV-seronegative. The CDR3 region is CASSSETGEGEKLFF. CDR3 nucleotides: TGTGCCAGCAGCTCGGAGACAGGAGAAGGGGAAAAACTGTTTTTT.